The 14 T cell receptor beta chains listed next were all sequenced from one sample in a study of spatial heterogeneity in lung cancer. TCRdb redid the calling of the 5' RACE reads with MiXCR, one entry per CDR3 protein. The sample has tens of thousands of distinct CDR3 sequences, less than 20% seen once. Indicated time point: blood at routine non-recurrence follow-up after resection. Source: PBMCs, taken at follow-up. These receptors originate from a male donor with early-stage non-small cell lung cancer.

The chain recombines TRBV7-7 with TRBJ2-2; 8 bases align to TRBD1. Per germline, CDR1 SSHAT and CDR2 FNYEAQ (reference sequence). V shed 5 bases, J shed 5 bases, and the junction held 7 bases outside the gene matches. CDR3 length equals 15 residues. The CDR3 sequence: CASSPFGQGTGELFF. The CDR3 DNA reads TGTGCCAGCAGCCCCTTCGGACAGGGAACCGGGGAGCTGTTTTTT.

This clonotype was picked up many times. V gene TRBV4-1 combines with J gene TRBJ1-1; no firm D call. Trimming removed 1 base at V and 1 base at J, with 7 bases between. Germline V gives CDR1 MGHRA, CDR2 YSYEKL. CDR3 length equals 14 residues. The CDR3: CASSQVGSNTEAFF. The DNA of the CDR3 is TGCGCCAGCAGCCAAGTTGGATCGAACACTGAAGCTTTCTTT.

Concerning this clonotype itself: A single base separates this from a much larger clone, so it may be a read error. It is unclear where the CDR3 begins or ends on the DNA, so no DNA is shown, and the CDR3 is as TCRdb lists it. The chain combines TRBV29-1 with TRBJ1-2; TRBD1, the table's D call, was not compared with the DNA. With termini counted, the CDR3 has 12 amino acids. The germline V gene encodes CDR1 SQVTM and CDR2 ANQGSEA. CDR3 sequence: CSVGQGNYGHTF.

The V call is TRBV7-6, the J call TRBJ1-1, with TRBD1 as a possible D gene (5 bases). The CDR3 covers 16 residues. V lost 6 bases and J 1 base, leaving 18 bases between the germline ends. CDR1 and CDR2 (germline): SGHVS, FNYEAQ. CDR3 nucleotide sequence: TGTGCCAGCAGTATAGAGACAGCAAGTGCGAACACTGAAGCTTTCTTT. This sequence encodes CASSIETASANTEAFF.

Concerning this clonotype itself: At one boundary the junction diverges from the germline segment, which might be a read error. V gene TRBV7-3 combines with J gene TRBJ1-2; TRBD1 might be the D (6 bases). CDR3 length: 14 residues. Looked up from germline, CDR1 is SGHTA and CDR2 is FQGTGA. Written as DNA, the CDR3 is TGTGCCAGCAGCAATCAGACAGGAATCAGAGGCTGCACCTTC. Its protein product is CASSNQTGIRGCTF.

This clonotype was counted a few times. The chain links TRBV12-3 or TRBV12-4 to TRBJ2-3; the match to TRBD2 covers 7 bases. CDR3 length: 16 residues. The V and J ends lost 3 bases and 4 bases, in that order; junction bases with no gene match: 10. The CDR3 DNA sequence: TGTGCCAGCAGTTTCGGGGGAGGGCCAAGGGCAGATACGCAGTATTTT. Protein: CASSFGGGPRADTQYF.

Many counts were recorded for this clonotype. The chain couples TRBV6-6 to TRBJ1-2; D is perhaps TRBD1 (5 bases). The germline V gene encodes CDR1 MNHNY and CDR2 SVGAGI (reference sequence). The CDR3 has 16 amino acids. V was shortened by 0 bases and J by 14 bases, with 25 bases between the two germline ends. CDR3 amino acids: CASSYSSSGLGDLYTF. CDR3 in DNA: TGTGCCAGCAGTTACTCGAGTTCGGGGCTGGGTGACCTGTATACCTTC.

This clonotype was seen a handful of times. The CDR3 protein is CASSLPRQGQRVETQYF. As DNA, the CDR3 is TGCGCCAGCAGCTTGCCCAGACAGGGACAGAGAGTAGAGACCCAGTACTTC. The chain is built from TRBV5-1 and TRBJ2-5; TRBD1 aligns across 7 bases. The CDR3 runs to 17 residues. CDR1 is SGHRS, CDR2 YFSETQ, per germline. With 1 base clipped from V and 4 bases from J, the junction kept 13 bases outside the gene matches. Drawing the rest from reference TRBV5-1 and TRBJ2-5, the complete variable domain is KAGVTQTPRYLIKTRGQQVTLSCSPISGHRSVSWYQQTPGQGLQFLFEYFSETQRNKGNFPGRFSGRQFSNSRSEMNVSTLELGDSALYLCASSLPRQGQRVETQYFGPGTRLLVL.

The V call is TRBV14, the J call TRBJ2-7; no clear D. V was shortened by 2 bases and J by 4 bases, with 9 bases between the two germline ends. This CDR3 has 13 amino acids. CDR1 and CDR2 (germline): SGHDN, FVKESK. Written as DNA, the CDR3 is TGTGCCAGCAGCCAATTCGTGGATTACGAGCAGTACTTC. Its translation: CASSQFVDYEQYF. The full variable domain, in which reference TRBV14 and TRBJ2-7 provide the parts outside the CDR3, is EAGVTQFPSHSVIEKGQTVTLRCDPISGHDNLYWYRRVMGKEIKFLLHFVKESKQDESGMPNNRFLAERTGGTYSTLKVQPAELEDSGVYFCASSQFVDYEQYFGPGTRLTVT.

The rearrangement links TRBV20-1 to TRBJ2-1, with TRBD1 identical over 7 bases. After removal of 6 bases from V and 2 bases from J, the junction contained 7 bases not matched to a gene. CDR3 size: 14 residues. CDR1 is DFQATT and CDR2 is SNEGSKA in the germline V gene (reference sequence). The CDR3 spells CSATSGTAYNEQFF. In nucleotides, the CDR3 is TGCAGTGCAACCTCCGGGACAGCCTACAATGAGCAGTTCTTC.

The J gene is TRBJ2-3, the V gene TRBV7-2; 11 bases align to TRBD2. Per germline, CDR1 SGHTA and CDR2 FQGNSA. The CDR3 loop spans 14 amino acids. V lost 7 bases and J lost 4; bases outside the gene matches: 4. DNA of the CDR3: TGTGCCAGCACAGTGACTAGCGGGGCAGATACGCAGTATTTT. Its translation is CASTVTSGADTQYF.

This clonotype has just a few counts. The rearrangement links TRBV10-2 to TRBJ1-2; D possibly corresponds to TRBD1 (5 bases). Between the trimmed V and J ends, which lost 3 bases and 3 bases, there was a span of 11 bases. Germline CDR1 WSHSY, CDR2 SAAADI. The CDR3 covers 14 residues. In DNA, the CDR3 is TGCGCCAGCAGTGATAGGGGAAAGTACTATGGCTACACCTTC. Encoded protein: CASSDRGKYYGYTF.

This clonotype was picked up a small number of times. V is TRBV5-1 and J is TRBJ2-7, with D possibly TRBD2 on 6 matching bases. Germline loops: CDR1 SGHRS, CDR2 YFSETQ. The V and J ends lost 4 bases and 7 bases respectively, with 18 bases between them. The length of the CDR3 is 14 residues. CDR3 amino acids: CASSRTPDGGEQYF. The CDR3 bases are TGCGCCAGCAGCCGAACCCCGGACGGGGGTGAGCAGTACTTC.

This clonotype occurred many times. The CDR3 coding sequence is TGTGCCAGCAGCTCGGGGATTCTTAGCTCCTACGAGCAGTACTTC. Translated, it gives CASSSGILSSYEQYF. The chain carries TRBV7-9 and TRBJ2-7; weak D call: TRBD2 (5 bases). This CDR3 spans 15 amino acids. The V end was cut by 4 bases, the J end by 0 bases, with 13 bases between. Germline V lookup: CDR1 SEHNR, CDR2 FQNEAQ (reference sequence).